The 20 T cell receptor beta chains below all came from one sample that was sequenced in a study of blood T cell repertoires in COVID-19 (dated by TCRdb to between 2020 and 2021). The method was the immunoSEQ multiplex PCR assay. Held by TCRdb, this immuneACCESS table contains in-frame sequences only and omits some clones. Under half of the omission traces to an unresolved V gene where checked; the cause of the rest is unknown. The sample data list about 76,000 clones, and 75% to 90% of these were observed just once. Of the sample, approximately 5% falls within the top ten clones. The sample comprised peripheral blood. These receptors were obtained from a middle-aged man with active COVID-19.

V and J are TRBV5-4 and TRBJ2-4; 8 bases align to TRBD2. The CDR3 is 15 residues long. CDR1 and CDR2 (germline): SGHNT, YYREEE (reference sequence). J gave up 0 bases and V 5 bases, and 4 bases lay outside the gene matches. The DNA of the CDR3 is TGTGCCAGCAGGTCGACTAGCGCAGCCAAAAACATTCAGTACTTC. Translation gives CASRSTSAAKNIQYF.

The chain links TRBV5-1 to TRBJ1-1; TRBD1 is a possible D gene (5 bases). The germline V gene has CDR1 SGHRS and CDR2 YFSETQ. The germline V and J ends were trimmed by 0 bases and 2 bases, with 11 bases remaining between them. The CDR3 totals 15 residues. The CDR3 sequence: CASSLEGRVNTEAFF. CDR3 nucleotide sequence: TGCGCCAGCAGCTTGGAGGGCAGGGTTAACACTGAAGCTTTCTTT.

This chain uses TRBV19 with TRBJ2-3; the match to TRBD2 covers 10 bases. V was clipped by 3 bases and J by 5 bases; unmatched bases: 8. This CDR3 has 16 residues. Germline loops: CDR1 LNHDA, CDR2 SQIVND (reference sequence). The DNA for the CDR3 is TGTGCCAGTAGTATTGTAGGCCTAGCGGGAGTAGATACGCAGTATTTT. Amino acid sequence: CASSIVGLAGVDTQYF.

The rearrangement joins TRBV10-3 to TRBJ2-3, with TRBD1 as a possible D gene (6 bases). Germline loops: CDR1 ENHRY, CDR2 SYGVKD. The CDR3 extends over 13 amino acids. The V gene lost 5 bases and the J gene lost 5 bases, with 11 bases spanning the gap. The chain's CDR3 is CAISSKGEDTQYF. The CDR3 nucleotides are TGTGCCATCAGTTCCAAGGGGGAAGATACGCAGTATTTT.

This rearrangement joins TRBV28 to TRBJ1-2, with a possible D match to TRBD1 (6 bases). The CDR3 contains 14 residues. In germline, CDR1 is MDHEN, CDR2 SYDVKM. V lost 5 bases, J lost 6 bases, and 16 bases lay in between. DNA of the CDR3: TGTGCCAGCAGTCGACAGGTCTCTTTTGATGGCTACACCTTC. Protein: CASSRQVSFDGYTF.

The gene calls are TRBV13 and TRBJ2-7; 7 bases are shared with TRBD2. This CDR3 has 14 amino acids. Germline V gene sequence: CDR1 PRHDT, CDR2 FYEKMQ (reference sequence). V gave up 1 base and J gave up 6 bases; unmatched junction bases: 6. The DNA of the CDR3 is TGTGCCAGCAGCTTAGCCCGACTAGCAAGCGAGCAGTACTTC. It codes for CASSLARLASEQYF.

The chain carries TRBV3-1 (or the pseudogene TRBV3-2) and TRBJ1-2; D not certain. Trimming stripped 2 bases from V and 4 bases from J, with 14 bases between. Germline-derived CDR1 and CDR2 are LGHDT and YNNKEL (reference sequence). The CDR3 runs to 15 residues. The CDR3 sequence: CASSQSELVGYGYTF. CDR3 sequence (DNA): TGTGCCAGCAGCCAAAGTGAGTTGGTCGGCTATGGCTACACCTTC.

CDR3 amino acids: CASSTQGLSTEAFF. The CDR3 coding sequence is TGTGCCAGCAGTACCCAGGGGTTGAGCACTGAAGCTTTCTTT. The rearrangement joins TRBV28 to TRBJ1-1; a possible D gene is TRBD1 (6 bases). The germline V and J ends were trimmed by 5 bases and 4 bases, with 14 bases remaining between them. CDR1 is MDHEN and CDR2 is SYDVKM in the germline V gene. The CDR3 is made up of 14 amino acids.

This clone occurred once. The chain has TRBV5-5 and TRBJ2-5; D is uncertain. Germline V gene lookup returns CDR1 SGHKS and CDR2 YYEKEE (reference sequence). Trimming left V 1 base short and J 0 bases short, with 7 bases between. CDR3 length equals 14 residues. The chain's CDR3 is CASSLLAYQETQYF. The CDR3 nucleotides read TGTGCCAGCAGCTTGTTAGCCTACCAAGAGACCCAGTACTTC.

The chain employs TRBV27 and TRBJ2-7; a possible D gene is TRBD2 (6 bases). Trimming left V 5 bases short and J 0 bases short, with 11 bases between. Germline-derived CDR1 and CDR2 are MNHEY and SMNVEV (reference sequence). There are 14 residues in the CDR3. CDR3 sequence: CASSMGGRSYEQYF. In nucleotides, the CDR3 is TGTGCCAGCAGTATGGGAGGACGCTCCTACGAGCAGTACTTC.

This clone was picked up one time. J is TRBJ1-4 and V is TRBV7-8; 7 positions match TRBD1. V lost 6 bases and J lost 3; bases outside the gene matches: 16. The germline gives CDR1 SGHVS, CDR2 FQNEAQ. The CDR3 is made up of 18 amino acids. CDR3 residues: CASSKDRMGLEANEKLFF. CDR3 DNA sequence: TGTGCCAGCAGTAAGGACAGGATGGGCTTAGAGGCTAATGAAAAACTGTTTTTT. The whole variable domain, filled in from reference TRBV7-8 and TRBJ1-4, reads GAGVSQSPRYKVAKRGQDVALRCDPISGHVSLFWYQQALGQGPEFLTYFQNEAQLDKSGLPSDRFFAERPEGSVSTLKIQRTQQEDSAVYLCASSKDRMGLEANEKLFFGSGTQLSVL.

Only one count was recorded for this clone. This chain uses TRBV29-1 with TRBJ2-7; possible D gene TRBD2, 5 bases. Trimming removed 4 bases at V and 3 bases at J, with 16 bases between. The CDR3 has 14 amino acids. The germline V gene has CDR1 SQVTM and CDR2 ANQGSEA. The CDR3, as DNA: TGCAGCGTTGGCCCAAGCGAGCGGTTCTACGAGCAGTACTTC. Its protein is CSVGPSERFYEQYF.

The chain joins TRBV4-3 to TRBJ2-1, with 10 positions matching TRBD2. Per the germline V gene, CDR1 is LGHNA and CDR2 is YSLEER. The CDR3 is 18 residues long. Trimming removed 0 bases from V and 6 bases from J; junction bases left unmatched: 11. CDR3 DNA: TGCGCCAGCAGCCAAGATCTTATGGGGACTAGCGCGATCAATGAGCAGTTCTTC. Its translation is CASSQDLMGTSAINEQFF.

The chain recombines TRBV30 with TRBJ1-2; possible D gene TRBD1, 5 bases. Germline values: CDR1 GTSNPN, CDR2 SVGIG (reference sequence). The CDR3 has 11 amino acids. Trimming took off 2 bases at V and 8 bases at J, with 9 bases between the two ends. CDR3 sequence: CAWSLGVGYTF. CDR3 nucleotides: TGTGCCTGGAGTTTAGGGGTAGGCTACACCTTC.

CDR3 region: CASSPLPKGSGRLDEQFF. CDR3 nucleotides: TGTGCCAGCTCACCACTTCCGAAGGGTAGCGGGAGATTGGATGAGCAGTTCTTC. The chain employs TRBV18 and TRBJ2-1; 9 bases match TRBD2. The CDR3 is 18 amino acids. Germline CDR1 is KGHSH and CDR2 is LQKENI. Trimming cost V 1 base and J 8 bases; bases outside gene matches: 15.

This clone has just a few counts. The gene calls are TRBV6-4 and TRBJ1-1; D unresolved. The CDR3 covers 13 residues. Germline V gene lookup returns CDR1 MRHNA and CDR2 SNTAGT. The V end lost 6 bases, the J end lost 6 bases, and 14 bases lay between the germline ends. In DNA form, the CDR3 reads TGTGCCAGCAGGCGGGAGGCACAGTCTGAAGCTTTCTTT. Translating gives CASRREAQSEAFF.

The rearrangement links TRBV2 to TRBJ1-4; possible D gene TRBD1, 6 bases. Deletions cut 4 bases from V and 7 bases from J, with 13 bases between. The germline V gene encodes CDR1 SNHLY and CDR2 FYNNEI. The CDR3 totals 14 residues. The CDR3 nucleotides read TGTGCCAGCAGTGCTACAGGGAGGGGTGAAAAACTGTTTTTT. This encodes CASSATGRGEKLFF.

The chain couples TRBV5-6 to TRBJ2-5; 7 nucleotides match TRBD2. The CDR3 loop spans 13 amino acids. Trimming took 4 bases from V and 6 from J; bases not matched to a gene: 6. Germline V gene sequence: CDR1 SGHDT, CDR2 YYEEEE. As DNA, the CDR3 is TGTGCCAGCAGCGAGCTAGCGGTTCAGACCCAGTACTTC. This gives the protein CASSELAVQTQYF.

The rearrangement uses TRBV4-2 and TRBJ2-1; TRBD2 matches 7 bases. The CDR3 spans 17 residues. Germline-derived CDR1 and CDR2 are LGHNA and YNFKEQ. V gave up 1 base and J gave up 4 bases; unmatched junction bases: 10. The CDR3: CASSQVPGASGYNEQFF. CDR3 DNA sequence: TGTGCCAGCAGCCAAGTCCCCGGGGCTAGCGGTTACAATGAGCAGTTCTTC.

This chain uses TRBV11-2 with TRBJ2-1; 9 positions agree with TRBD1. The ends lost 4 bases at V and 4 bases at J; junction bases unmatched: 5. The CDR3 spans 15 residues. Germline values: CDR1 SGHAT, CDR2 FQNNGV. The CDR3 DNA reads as TGTGCCAGCAGCTGGGACAGGGACGGGTACAATGAGCAGTTCTTC. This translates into CASSWDRDGYNEQFF.